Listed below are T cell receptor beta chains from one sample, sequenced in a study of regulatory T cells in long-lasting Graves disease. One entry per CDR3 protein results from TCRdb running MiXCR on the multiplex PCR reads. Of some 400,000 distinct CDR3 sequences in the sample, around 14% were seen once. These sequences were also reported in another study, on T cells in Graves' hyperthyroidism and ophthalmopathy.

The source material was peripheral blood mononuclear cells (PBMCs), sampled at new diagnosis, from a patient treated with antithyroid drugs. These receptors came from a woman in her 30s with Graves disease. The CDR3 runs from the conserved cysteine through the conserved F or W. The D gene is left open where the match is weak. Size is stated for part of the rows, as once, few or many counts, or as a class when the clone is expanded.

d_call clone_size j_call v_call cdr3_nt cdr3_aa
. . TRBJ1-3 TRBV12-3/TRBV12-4 TGTGCCAGCAGTGAATTGGGTGGCAGCTCTGGAAACACCATATATTTT CASSELGGSSGNTIYF
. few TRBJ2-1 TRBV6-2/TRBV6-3 TGTGCCGGAGGCAGCTACAATGAGCAGTTCTTC CAGGSYNEQFF
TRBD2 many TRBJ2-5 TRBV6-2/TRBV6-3 TGTGCCAGCAGTACCCCCGTGGGGGGGGAGACCCAGTACTTC CASSTPVGGETQYF
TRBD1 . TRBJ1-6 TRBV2 TGTGCCAGCAGCCCCGGACAGGGTGGCGACTCACCCCTCCACTTT CASSPGQGGDSPLHF
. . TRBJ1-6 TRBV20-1 TGCAGTGCTAGGCCCGGGGGGGGGCTGGATTCACCCCTCCACTTT CSARPGGGLDSPLHF
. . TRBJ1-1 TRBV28 TGTGCCAGCAGTCCTTTCCTCAAGAACACTGAAGCTTTCTTT CASSPFLKNTEAFF
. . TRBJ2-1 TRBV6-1 TGTGCCAGCAGTCCAGCCGGTGGGTCGAACAATGAGCAGTTCTTC CASSPAGGSNNEQFF
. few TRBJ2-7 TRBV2 TGTGCCAGCAGTGAATGGTACGAGCAGTACTTC CASSEWYEQYF
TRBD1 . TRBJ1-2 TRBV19 TGTGCCAGTACCCCGAACAGGGGCTCCGAAAACTATGGCTACACCTTC CASTPNRGSENYGYTF
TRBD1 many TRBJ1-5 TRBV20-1 TGCAGTGCGAGGATGGACAGGGAGGTTGGCCAGCCCCAGCATTTT CSARMDREVGQPQHF
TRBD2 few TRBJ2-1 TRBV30 TGTGCCTGGAGGCGGGGGAGCTCCTACAATGAGCAGTTCTTC CAWRRGSSYNEQFF
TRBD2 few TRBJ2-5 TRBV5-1 TGCGCCAGCAGTGGGGGTGCGGGGGTTCAAGAGACCCAGTACTTC CASSGGAGVQETQYF
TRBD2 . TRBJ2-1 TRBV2 TGTGCCAGCAACACCGGGACTAGCGGGAGGTTCAATGAGCAGTTCTTC CASNTGTSGRFNEQFF
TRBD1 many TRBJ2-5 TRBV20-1 TGCAGTGCTAGGGACAGGGGACAAGAGACCCAGTACTTC CSARDRGQETQYF
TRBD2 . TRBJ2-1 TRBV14 TGTGCCAGCAGCCAAGGGACTAGCGGGACCCAAGGCGATGAGCAGTTCTTC CASSQGTSGTQGDEQFF
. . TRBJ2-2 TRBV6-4 TGTGCCAGCAGTGAAGGGGGTTTCACCGGGGAGCTGTTTTTT CASSEGGFTGELFF
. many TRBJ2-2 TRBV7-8 TGTGCCAGCAGCCCCCCAGGCGGGGAGCTGTTTTTT CASSPPGGELFF
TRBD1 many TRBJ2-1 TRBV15 TGTGCCACCAGCATAGGACGAACAGGGGCCTACAATGAGCAGTTCTTC CATSIGRTGAYNEQFF
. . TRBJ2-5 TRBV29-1 TGCAGCGTTGAACTTCGACTAGTGGGGACCCAGTACTTC CSVELRLVGTQYF
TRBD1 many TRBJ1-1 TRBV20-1 TGCAGTGCTAACCCGGGGACCCAGGGGGACACTGAAGCTTTCTTT CSANPGTQGDTEAFF
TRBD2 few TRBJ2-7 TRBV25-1 TGTGCCAGCCGACGAACCGGGACTAGCGCCTACTACGAGCAGTACTTC CASRRTGTSAYYEQYF
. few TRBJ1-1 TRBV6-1 TGTGCCAGCAGTCCCCGGGGGTGGGCGATGAACACTGAAGCTTTCTTT CASSPRGWAMNTEAFF
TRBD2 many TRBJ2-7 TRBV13 TGTGCCAGCAGCTTAAAGGAGGGAGGGGCCGACCGCGAGCAGTACTTC CASSLKEGGADREQYF
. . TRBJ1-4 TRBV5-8 TGTGCCAGCAGCCCCCACCAGGAAATGGACGAAAAACTGTTTTTT CASSPHQEMDEKLFF